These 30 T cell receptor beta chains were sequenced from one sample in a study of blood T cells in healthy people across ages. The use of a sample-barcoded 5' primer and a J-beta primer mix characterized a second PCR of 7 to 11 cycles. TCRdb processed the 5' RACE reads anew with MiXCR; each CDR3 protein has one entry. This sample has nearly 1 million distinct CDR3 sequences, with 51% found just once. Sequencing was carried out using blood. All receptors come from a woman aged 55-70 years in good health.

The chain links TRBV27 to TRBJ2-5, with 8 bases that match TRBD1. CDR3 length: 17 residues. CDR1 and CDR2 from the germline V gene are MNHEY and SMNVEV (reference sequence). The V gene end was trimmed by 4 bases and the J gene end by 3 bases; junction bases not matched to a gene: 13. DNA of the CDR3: TGTGCCAGCAGTTACGCCGTTGGACAGGGATCAGAAGAGACCCAGTACTTC. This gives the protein CASSYAVGQGSEETQYF.

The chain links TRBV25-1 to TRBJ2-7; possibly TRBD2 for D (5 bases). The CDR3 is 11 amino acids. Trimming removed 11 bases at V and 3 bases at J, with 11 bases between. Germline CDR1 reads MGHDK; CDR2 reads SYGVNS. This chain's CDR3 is CARGWVYEQYF. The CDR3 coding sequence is TGTGCCCGAGGGTGGGTCTACGAGCAGTACTTC.

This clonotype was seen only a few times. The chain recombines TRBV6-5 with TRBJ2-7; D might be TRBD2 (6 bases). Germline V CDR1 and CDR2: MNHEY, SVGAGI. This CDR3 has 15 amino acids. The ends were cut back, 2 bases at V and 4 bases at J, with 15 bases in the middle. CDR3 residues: CASSYKSGFSYEQYF. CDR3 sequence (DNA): TGTGCCAGCAGTTACAAAAGCGGGTTTTCATACGAGCAGTACTTC.

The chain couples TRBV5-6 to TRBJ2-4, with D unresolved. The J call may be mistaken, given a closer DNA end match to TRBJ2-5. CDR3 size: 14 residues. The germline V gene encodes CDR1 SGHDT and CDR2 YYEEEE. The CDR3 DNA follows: TGTGCCAGCAGCTTGTTAAGCGTCCAAGAGACCCAGTACTTC. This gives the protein CASSLLSVQETQYF.

The CDR3: CASSAQYGSYEQYF. The DNA for the CDR3 is TGTGCCAGCAGTGCGCAATATGGGTCCTACGAGCAGTACTTC. This rearrangement joins TRBV2 to TRBJ2-7; D gene unclear. This CDR3 spans 14 amino acids. CDR1 and CDR2 (germline): SNHLY, FYNNEI. Trimming removed 4 bases from V and 1 base from J, with 11 bases in between. Variable domain in full (rest from reference TRBV2 and TRBJ2-7): EPEVTQTPSHQVTQMGQEVILRCVPISNHLYFYWYRQILGQKVEFLVSFYNNEISEKSEIFDDQFSVERPDGSNFTLKIRSTKLEDSAMYFCASSAQYGSYEQYFGPGTRLTVT.

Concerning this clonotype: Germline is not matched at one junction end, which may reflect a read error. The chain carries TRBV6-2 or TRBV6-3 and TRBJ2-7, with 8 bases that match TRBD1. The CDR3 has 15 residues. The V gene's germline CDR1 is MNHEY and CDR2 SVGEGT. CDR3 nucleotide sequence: TGTGCCAGCAGTTCGCACGGACAGGGATGGAGTGAGCGGTACTTC. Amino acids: CASSSHGQGWSERYF.

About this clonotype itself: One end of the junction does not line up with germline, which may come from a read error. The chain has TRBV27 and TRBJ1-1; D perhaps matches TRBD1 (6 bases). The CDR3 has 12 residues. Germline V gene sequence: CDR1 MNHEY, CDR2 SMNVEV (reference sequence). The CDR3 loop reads CACSLGGSEAFF. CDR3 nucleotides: TGTGCCTGCAGTTTAGGGGGGTCTGAAGCTTTCTTT.

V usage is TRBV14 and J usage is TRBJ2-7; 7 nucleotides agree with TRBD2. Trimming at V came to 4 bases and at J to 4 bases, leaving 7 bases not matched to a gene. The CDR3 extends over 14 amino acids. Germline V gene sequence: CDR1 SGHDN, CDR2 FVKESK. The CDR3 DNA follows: TGTGCCAGCAGCCGTGGACTAGGTGGGTACGAGCAGTACTTC. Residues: CASSRGLGGYEQYF.

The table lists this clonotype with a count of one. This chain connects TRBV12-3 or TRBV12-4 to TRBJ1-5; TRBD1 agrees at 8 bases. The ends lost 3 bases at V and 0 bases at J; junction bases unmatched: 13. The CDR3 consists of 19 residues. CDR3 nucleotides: TGTGCCAGCAGTTTTTGGTGGGGGACAGGAATGATTAGCAATCAGCCCCAGCATTTT. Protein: CASSFWWGTGMISNQPQHF.

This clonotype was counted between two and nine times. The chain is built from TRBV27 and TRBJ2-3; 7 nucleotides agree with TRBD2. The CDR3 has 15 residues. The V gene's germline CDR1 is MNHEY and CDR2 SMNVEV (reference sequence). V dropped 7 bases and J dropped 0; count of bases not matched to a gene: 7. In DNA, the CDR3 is TGTGCCAGCACTCGTAGACTAGCTAGCACAGATACGCAGTATTTT. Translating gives CASTRRLASTDTQYF.

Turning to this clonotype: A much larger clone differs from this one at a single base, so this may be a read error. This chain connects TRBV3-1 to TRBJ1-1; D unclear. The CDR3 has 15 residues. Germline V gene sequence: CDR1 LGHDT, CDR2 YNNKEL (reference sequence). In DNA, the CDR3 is TGTGCCAGCAGCCAAGGCCAGACGCTGAACACTGAATCTTTCTTT. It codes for CASSQGQTLNTESFF. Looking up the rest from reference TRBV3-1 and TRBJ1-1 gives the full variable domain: DTAVSQTPKYLVTQMGNDKSIKCEQNLGHDTMYWYKQDSKKFLKIMFSYNNKELIINETVPNRFSPKSPDKAHLNLHINSLELGDSAVYFCASSQGQTLNTESFFGQGTRLTVV.

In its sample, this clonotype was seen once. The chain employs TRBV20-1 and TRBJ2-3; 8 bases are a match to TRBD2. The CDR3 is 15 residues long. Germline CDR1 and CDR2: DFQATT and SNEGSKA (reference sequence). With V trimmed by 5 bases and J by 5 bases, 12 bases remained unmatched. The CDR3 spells CSAQLTSGGGDTQYF. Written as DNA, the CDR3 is TGCAGTGCTCAATTAACTAGCGGAGGGGGAGATACGCAGTATTTT.

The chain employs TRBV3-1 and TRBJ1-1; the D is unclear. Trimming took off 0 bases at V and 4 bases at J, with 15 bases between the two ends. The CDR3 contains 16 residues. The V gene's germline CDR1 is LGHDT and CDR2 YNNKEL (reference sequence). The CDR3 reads CASSQDMSKASTEAFF. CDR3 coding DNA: TGTGCCAGCAGCCAAGATATGTCAAAGGCGAGCACTGAAGCTTTCTTT.

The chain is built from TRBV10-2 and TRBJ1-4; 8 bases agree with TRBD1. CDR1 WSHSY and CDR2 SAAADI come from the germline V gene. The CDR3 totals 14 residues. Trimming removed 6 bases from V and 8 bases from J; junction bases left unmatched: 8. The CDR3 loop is CASRGQAFWEKLFF. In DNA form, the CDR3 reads TGCGCCAGCAGGGGACAGGCGTTCTGGGAAAAACTGTTTTTT.

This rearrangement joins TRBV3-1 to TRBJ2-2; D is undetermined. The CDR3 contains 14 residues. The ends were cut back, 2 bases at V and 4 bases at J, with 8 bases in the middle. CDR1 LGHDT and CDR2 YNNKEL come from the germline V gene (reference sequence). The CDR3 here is CASSQKVGTGELFF. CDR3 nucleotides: TGTGCCAGCAGCCAAAAAGTTGGCACCGGGGAGCTGTTTTTT.

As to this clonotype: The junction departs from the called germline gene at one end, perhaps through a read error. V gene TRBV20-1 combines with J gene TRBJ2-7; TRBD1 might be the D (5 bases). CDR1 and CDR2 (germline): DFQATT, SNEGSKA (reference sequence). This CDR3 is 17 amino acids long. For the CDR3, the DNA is TGCAGTGCTGGAGATCCCCCCGCCCCATGGACACCAAACGAGCAGTACTTC. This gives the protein CSAGDPPAPWTPNEQYF.

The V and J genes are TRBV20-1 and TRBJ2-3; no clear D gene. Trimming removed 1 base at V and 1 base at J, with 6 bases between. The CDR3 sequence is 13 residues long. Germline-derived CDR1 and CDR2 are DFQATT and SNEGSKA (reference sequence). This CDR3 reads CSARGVGTDTQYF. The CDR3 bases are TGCAGTGCTAGAGGGGTAGGCACAGATACGCAGTATTTT.

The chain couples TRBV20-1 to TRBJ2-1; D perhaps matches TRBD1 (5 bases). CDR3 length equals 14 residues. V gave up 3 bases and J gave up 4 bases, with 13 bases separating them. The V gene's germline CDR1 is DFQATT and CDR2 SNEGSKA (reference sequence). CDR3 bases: TGCAGTGCTAGCCGGCAGGGTGGATACAATGAGCAGTTCTTC. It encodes CSASRQGGYNEQFF.

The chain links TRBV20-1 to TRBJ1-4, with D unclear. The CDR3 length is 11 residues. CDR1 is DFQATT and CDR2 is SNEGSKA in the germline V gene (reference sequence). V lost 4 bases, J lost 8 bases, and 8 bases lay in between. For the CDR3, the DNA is TGCAGTGCTACGGCCTTAGAAAAACTGTTTTTT. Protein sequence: CSATALEKLFF.

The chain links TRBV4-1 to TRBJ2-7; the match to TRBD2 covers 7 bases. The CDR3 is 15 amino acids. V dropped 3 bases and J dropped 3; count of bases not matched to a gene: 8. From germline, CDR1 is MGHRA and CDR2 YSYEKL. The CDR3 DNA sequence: TGCGCCAGCAGCCATACGCAAGGACTAGTCTACGAGCAGTACTTC. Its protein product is CASSHTQGLVYEQYF.

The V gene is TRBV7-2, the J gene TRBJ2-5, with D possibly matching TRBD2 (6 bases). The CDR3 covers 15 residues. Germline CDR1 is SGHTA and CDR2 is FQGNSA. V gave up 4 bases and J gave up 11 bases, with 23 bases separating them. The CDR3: CASSSGGGSYNKQYF. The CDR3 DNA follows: TGTGCCAGCAGCTCTGGGGGAGGCTCCTACAATAAGCAGTACTTC. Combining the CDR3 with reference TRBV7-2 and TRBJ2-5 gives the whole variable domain GAGVSQSPSNKVTEKGKDVELRCDPISGHTALYWYRQSLGQGLEFLIYFQGNSAPDKSGLPSDRFSAERTGGSVSTLTIQRTQQEDSAVYLCASSSGGGSYNKQYFGPGTRLLVL.

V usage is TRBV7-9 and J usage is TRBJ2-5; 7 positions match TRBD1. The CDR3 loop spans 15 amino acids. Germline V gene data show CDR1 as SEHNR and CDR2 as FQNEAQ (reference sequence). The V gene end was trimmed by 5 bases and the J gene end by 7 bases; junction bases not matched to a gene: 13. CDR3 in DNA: TGTGCCAGCAGCAAGGGACAGTCAGGATCTGCGACCCAGTACTTC. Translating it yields CASSKGQSGSATQYF. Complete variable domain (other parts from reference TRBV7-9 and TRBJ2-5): DTGVSQNPRHKITKRGQNVTFRCDPISEHNRLYWYRQTLGQGPEFLTYFQNEAQLEKSRLLSDRFSAERPKGSFSTLEIQRTEQGDSAMYLCASSKGQSGSATQYFGPGTRLLVL.

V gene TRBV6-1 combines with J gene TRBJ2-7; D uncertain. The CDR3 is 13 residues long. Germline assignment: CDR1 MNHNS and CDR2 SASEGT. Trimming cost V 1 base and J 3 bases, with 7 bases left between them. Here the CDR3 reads CASSEGSSYEQYF. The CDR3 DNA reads TGTGCCAGCAGTGAAGGGTCTAGCTACGAGCAGTACTTC.

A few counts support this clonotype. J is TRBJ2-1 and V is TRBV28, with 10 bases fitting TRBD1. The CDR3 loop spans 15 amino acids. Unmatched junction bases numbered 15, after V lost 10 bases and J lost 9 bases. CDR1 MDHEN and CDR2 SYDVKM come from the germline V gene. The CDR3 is CATAGTGAGRGEQFF. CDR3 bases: TGTGCCACTGCGGGGACAGGGGCGGGCCGGGGTGAGCAGTTCTTC. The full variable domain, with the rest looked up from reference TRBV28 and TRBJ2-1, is DVKVTQSSRYLVKRTGEKVFLECVQDMDHENMFWYRQDPGLGLRLIYFSYDVKMKEKGDIPEGYSVSREKKERFSLILESASTNQTSMYLCATAGTGAGRGEQFFGPGTRLTVL.

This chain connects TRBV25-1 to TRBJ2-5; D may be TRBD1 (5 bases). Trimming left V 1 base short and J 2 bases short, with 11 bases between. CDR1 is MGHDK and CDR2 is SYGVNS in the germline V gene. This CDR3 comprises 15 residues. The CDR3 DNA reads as TGTGCCAGCAGTGAATCAGGGTTTACGCAAGAGACCCAGTACTTC. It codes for CASSESGFTQETQYF.

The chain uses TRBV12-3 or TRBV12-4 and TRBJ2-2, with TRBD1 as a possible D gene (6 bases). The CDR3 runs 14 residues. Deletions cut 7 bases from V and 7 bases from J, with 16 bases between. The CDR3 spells CASKGVVGVGELFF. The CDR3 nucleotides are TGTGCCAGCAAGGGGGTCGTCGGGGTCGGGGAGCTGTTTTTT.

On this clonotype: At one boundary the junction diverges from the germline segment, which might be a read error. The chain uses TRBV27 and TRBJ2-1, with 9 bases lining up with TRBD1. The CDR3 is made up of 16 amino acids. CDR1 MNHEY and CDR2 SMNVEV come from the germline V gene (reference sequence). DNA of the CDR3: TGTGCCAGCAGTAAACCTACAGGGGGCTCCGACAATGAGCAGTTCTTC. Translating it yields CASSKPTGGSDNEQFF.

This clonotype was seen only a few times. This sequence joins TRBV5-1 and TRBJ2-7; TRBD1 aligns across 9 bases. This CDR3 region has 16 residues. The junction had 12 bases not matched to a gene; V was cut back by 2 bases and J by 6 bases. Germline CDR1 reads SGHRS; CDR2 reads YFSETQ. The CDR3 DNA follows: TGCGCCAGCAGCTTCGGAGGGGGGACAGGGTCGGGCGAGCAGTACTTC. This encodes CASSFGGGTGSGEQYF.

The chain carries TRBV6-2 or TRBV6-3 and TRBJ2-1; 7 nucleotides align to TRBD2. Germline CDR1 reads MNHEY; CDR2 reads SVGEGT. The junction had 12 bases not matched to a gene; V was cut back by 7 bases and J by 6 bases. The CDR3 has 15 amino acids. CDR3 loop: CASTPTSSSTNEQFF. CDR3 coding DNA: TGTGCCAGCACCCCGACTAGCTCGAGTACCAATGAGCAGTTCTTC.

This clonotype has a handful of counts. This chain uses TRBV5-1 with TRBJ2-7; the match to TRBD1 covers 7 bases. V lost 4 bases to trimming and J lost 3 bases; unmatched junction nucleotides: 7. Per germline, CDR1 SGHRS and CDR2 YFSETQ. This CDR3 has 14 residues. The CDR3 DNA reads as TGCGCCAGCAGCGCCGGGGACAGCTACTACGAGCAGTACTTC. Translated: CASSAGDSYYEQYF.